This TCR beta chain was documented in a study of blood T cell repertoires in COVID-19. Study details: Acute and convalescent COVID-19 specimens originated in the United States, Italy and Spain. PBMCs, B-cell-depleted T cells, or T cells provided the cDNA or gDNA that made up the material.

Authors' processing steps: Scientists estimated how many nucleated cells there were by amplifying reference gene primers. Sequencing was performed with immunoSEQ multiplex PCR; in TCRdb, only in-frame clones are kept and a portion is missing. V and J calls and clone size are those listed in that table; D and trimming were worked out from the DNA. The sample includes roughly 40,000 clones, 79% of them seen just once. The V end was cut by 0 bases, the J end by 0 bases, with 9 bases between. CDR3 length equals 14 residues. The V gene's germline CDR1 is GTSNPN and CDR2 SVGIG (reference sequence). The chain employs TRBV30 and TRBJ2-7; no definite D call. Sequenced input: peripheral blood. This sequence was found in an elderly woman with acute or convalescent COVID-19. CDR3 amino acids: CAWSVPESSYEQYF. CDR3 nucleotide sequence: TGTGCCTGGAGTGTACCGGAGAGCTCCTACGAGCAGTACTTC. The complete variable domain, with remaining parts taken from reference TRBV30 and TRBJ2-7, reads SQTIHQWPATLVQPVGSPLSLECTVEGTSNPNLYWYRQAAGRGLQLLFYSVGIGQISSEVPQNLSASRPQDRQFILSSKKLLLSDSGFYLCAWSVPESSYEQYFGPGTRLTVT.